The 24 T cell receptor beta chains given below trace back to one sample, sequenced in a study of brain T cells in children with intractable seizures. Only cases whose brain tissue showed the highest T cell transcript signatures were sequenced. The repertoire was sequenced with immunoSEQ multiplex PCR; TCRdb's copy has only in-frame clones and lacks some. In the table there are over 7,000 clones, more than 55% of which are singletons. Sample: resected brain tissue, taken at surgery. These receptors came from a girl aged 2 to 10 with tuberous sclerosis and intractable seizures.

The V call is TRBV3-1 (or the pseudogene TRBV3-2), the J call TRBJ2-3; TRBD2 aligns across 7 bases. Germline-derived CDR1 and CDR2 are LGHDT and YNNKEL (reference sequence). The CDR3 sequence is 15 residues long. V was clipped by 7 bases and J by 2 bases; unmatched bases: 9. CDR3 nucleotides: TGTGCCAGCACCCTAAGCGGGGCCATCACAGATACGCAGTATTTT. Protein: CASTLSGAITDTQYF.

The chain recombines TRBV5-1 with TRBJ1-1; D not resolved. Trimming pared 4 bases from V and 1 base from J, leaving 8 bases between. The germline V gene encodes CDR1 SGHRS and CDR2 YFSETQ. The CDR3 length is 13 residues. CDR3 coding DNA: TGCGCCAGCAGCGCCTCAGGGAACACTGAAGCTTTCTTT. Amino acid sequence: CASSASGNTEAFF.

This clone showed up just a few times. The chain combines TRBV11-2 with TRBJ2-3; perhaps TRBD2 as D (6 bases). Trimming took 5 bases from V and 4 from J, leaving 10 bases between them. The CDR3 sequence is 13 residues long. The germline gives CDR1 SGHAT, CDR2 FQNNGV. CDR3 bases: TGTGCCAGCAGCGGACTAAGCTCAGATACGCAGTATTTT. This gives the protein CASSGLSSDTQYF.

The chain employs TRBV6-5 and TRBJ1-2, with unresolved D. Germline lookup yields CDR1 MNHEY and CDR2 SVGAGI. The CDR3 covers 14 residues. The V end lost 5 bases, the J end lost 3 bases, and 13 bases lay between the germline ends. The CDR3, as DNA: TGTGCCAGCAGTCCCCAGGCGGCGGACTATGGCTACACCTTC. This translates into CASSPQAADYGYTF.

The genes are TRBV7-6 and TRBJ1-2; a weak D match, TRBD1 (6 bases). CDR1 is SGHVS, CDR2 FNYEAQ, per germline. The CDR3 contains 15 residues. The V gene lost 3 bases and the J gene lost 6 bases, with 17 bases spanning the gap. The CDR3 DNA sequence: TGTGCCAGCAGCTTGCTGTTGGGGGGGCAAGATGGCTACACCTTC. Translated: CASSLLLGGQDGYTF.

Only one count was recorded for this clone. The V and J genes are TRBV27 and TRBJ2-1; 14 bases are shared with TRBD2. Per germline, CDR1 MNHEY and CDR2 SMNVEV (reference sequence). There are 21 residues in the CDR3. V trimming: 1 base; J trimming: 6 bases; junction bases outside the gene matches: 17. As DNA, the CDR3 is TGTGCCAGCAGTTTATGGGGGAAGGGACTAGCGGGGGCACGAGGGAGCAATGAGCAGTTCTTC. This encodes CASSLWGKGLAGARGSNEQFF.

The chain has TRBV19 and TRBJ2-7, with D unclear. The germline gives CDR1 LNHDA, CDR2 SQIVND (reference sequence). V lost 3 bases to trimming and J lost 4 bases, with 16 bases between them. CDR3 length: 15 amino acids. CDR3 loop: CASSMGWTSGYEQYF. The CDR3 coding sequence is TGTGCCAGTAGTATGGGTTGGACCTCCGGATACGAGCAGTACTTC.

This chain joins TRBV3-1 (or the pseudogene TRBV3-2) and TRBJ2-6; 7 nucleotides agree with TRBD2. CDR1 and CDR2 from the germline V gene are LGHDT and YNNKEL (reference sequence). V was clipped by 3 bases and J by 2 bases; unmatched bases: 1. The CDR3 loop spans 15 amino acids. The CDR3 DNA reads TGTGCCAGCAGCCAGGGGGGGGCTGGGGCCAACGTCCTGACTTTC. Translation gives CASSQGGAGANVLTF.

CDR3 loop: CASSLDGNNQPQHF. DNA of the CDR3: TGTGCCAGCAGCTTGGACGGAAACAATCAGCCCCAGCATTTT. V usage is TRBV7-2 and J usage is TRBJ1-5; D remains unclear. The CDR3 has 14 amino acids. The V end was cut by 3 bases, the J end by 3 bases, with 9 bases between. Germline V lookup: CDR1 SGHTA, CDR2 FQGNSA.

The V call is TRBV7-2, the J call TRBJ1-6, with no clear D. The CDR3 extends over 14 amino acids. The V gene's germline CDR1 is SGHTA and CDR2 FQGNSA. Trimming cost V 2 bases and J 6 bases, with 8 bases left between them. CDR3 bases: TGTGCCAGCAGCTTAACACCCGTTAATTCACCCCTCCACTTT. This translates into CASSLTPVNSPLHF.

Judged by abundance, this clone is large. The CDR3: CASSYSYQGGTGELFF. The DNA for the CDR3 is TGTGCCAGCAGTTACTCTTACCAAGGGGGCACCGGGGAGCTGTTTTTT. This chain connects TRBV6-5 to TRBJ2-2, with D maybe TRBD1 (6 bases). The CDR3 has 16 amino acids. Germline V gene data show CDR1 as MNHEY and CDR2 as SVGAGI. V gave up 0 bases and J gave up 4 bases, with 12 bases separating them.

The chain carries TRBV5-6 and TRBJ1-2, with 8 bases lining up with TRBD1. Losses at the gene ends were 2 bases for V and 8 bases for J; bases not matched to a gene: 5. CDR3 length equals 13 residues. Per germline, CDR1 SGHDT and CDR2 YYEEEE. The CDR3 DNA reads TGTGCCAGCAGCTTACAGGGGGGCTGGGGCTACACCTTC. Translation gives CASSLQGGWGYTF.

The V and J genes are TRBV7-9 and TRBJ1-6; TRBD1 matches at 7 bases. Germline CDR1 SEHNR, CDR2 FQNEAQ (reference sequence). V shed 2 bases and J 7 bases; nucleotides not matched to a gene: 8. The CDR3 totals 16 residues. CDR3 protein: CASSLLGGTENSPLHF. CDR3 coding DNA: TGTGCCAGCAGCTTATTGGGTGGGACAGAGAATTCACCCCTCCACTTT. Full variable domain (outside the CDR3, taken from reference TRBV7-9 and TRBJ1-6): DTGVSQNPRHKITKRGQNVTFRCDPISEHNRLYWYRQTLGQGPEFLTYFQNEAQLEKSRLLSDRFSAERPKGSFSTLEIQRTEQGDSAMYLCASSLLGGTENSPLHFGNGTRLTVT.

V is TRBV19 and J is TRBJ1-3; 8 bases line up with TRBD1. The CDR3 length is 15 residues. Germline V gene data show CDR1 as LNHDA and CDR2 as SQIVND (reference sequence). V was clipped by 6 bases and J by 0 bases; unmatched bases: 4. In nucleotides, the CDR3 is TGTGCCAGTAGAACGGACAGGGCCTCTGGAAACACCATATATTTT. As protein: CASRTDRASGNTIYF. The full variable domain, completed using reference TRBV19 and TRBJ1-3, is DGGITQSPKYLFRKEGQNVTLSCEQNLNHDAMYWYRQDPGQGLRLIYYSQIVNDFQKGDIAEGYSVSREKKESFPLTVTSAQKNPTAFYLCASRTDRASGNTIYFGEGSWLTVV.

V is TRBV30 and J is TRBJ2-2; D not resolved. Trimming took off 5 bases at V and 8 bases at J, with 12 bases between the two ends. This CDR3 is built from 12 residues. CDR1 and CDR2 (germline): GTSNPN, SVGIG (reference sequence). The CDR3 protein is CAWGQAVGELFF. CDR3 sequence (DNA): TGTGCCTGGGGTCAAGCTGTAGGGGAGCTGTTTTTT.

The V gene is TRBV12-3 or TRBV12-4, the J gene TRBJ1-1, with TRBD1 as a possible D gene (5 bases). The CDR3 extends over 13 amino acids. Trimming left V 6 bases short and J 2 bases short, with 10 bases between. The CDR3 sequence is CASRNRDNTEAFF. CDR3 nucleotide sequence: TGTGCCAGCAGGAACCGGGACAACACTGAAGCTTTCTTT.

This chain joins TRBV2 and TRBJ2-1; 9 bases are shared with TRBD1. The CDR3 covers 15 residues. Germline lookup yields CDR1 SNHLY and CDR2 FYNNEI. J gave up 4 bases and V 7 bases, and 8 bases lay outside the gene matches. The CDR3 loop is CASTFDRGKYNEQFF. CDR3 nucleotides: TGTGCCAGCACGTTCGACAGGGGGAAGTACAATGAGCAGTTCTTC.

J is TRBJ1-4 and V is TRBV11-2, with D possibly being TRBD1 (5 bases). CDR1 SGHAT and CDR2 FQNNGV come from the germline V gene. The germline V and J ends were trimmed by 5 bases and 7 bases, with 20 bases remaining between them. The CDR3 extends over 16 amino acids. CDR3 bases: TGTGCCAGCAGCATACCGGGTACTCGAAGGGGTGAAAAACTGTTTTTT. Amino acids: CASSIPGTRRGEKLFF. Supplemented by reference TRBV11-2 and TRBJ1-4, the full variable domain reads EAGVAQSPRYKIIEKRQSVAFWCNPISGHATLYWYQQILGQGPKLLIQFQNNGVVDDSQLPKDRFSAERLKGVDSTLKIQPAKLEDSAVYLCASSIPGTRRGEKLFFGSGTQLSVL.

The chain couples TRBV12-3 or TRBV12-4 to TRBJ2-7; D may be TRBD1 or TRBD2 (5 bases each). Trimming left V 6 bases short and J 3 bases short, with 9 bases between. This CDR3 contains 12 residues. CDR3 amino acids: CASSRDLYEQYF. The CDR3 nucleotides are TGTGCCAGCAGCCGGGACCTCTACGAGCAGTACTTC.

The CDR3 region is CASIIRDRGVETQYF. Here the CDR3 DNA reads TGTGCCAGCATCATCCGGGACAGGGGTGTGGAGACCCAGTACTTC. The J gene is TRBJ2-5, the V gene TRBV7-3; 10 bases line up with TRBD1. From germline, CDR1 is SGHTA and CDR2 FQGTGA. The CDR3 is 15 residues long. V lost 7 bases and J lost 5; bases outside the gene matches: 10. The variable domain in full, with the rest retrieved from reference TRBV7-3 and TRBJ2-5, is GAGVSQTPSNKVTEKGKYVELRCDPISGHTALYWYRQSLGQGPEFLIYFQGTGAADDSGLPNDRFFAVRPEGSVSTLKIQRTERGDSAVYLCASIIRDRGVETQYFGPGTRLLVL.

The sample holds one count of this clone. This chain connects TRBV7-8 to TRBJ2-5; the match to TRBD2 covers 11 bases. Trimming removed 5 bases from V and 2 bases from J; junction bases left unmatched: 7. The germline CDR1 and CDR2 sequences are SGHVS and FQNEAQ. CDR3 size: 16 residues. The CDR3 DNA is TGTGCCAGCAGCATAAAGACTAGCGGGGTACAAGAGACCCAGTACTTC. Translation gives CASSIKTSGVQETQYF.

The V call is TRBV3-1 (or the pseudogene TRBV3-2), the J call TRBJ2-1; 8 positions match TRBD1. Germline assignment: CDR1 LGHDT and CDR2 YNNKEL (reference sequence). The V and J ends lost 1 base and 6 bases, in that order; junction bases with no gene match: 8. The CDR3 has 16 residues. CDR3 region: CASSQGTGKIANEQFF. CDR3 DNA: TGTGCCAGCAGCCAAGGGACAGGGAAAATTGCCAATGAGCAGTTCTTC.

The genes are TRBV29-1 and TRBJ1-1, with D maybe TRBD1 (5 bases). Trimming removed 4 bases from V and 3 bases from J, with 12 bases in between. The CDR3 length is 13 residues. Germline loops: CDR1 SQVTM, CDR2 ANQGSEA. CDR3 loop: CSVVGRVDTEAFF. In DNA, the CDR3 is TGCAGCGTTGTGGGCAGGGTGGACACTGAAGCTTTCTTT.

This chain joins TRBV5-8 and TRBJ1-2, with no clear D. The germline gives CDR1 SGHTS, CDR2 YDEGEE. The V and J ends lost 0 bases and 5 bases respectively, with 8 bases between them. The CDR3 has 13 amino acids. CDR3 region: CASSLGRRYGYTF. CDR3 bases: TGTGCCAGCAGCTTGGGACGGAGATATGGCTACACCTTC.